These T cell receptor beta chains were read from a single sample in a study of tumor-infiltrating lymphocytes in primary liver carcinoma. TCRdb recomputed calls from the multiplex PCR reads with MiXCR, one row per CDR3 protein. The sample has a few hundred thousand distinct CDR3 sequences, almost 60% seen once. The sequenced sample consisted of peripheral blood. These receptors were obtained from a woman under 40 with primary liver carcinoma and hepatitis B virus infection. The CDR3 runs from the conserved cysteine through the conserved F or W. The D gene is left open where the match is weak. Size tells how often a clone was seen (once, few, many) or the class of an expanded clone, and some rows leave it out.

D gene: -
V gene: TRBV20-1
clone size: -
J gene: TRBJ2-7
CDR3 protein: CSARSHEQYF
CDR3 DNA: TGCAGTGCCCGCTCCCACGAGCAGTACTTC

D gene: TRBD2
V gene: TRBV11-2
clone size: many
J gene: TRBJ2-3
CDR3 protein: CASDRFSSGRTDTQYF
CDR3 DNA: TGTGCCAGCGACCGCTTTTCTAGCGGCCGAACAGATACGCAGTATTTT

D gene: TRBD1
V gene: TRBV4-3
clone size: once
J gene: TRBJ2-3
CDR3 protein: CTSSQGVRGRSTDTQYF
CDR3 DNA: TGCACCAGCAGTCAAGGAGTCAGGGGGCGAAGCACAGATACGCAGTATTTT

D gene: -
V gene: TRBV28
clone size: -
J gene: TRBJ1-3
CDR3 protein: CASSFQGTGNTIYF
CDR3 DNA: TGTGCCAGCAGTTTCCAGGGCACCGGAAACACCATATATTTT

D gene: -
V gene: TRBV5-6
clone size: many
J gene: TRBJ2-2
CDR3 protein: CASSPWSSKYTGELFF
CDR3 DNA: TGTGCCAGCAGCCCTTGGAGCAGCAAATACACCGGGGAGCTGTTTTTT

D gene: -
V gene: TRBV4-2
clone size: many
J gene: TRBJ2-5
CDR3 protein: CASSQAGQPETQYF
CDR3 DNA: TGTGCCAGCAGCCAGGCCGGACAGCCAGAGACCCAGTACTTC

D gene: TRBD2
V gene: TRBV11-1
clone size: -
J gene: TRBJ2-2
CDR3 protein: CASSPSSGRAAAGELFF
CDR3 DNA: TGTGCCAGCAGCCCCTCTAGCGGGAGGGCAGCAGCCGGGGAGCTGTTTTTT

D gene: TRBD1
V gene: TRBV6-6
clone size: few
J gene: TRBJ2-7
CDR3 protein: CAGRQGSGEQYF
CDR3 DNA: TGTGCCGGACGACAGGGCTCCGGCGAGCAGTACTTC

D gene: -
V gene: TRBV12-3/TRBV12-4
clone size: many
J gene: TRBJ2-3
CDR3 protein: CASSLWGGLTTDTQYF
CDR3 DNA: TGTGCCAGCAGTTTATGGGGCGGGCTTACCACAGATACGCAGTATTTT

D gene: -
V gene: TRBV14
clone size: -
J gene: TRBJ2-3
CDR3 protein: CANSPRHGTTDTQYF
CDR3 DNA: TGTGCCAACAGCCCGCGTCACGGAACCACAGATACGCAGTATTTT

D gene: -
V gene: TRBV4-1
clone size: many
J gene: TRBJ2-1
CDR3 protein: CASSQDFYNEQFF
CDR3 DNA: TGCGCCAGCAGCCAAGATTTCTACAATGAGCAGTTCTTC